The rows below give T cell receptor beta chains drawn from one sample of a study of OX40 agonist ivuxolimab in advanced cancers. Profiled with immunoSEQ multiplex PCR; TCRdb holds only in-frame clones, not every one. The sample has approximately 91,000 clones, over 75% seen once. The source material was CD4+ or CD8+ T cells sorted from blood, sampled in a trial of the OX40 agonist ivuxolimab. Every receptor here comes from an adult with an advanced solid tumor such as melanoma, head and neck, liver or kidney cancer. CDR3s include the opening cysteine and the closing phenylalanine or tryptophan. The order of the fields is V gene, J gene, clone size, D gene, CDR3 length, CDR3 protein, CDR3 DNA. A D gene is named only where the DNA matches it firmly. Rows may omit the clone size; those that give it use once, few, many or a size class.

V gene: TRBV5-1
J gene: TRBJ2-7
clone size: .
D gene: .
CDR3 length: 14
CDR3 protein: CASSEDRQTYEQYF
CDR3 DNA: TGCGCCAGCAGCGAAGACAGACAAACCTACGAGCAGTACTTC

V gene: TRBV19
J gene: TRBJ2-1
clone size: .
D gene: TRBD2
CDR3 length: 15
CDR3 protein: CASSIGLAVPNEQFF
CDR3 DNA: TGTGCCAGTAGTATAGGACTAGCGGTGCCGAATGAGCAGTTCTTC

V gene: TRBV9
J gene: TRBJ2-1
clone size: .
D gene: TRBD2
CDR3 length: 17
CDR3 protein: CASSVAIGLAGESEQFF
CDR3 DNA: TGTGCCAGCAGCGTAGCTATAGGACTAGCGGGAGAAAGTGAGCAGTTCTTC

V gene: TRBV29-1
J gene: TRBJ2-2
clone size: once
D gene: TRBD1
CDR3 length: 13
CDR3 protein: CSVVTGGTGELFF
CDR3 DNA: TGCAGCGTTGTTACAGGGGGCACCGGGGAGCTGTTTTTT

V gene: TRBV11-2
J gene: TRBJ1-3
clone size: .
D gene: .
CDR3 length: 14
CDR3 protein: CATAEQVAGNTIYF
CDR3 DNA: TGTGCTACAGCAGAACAGGTGGCTGGAAACACCATATATTTT

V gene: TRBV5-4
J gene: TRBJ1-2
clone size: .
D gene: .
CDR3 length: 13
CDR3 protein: CASSMIGGSGYTF
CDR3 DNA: TGTGCCAGCAGCATGATCGGGGGCAGTGGCTACACCTTC

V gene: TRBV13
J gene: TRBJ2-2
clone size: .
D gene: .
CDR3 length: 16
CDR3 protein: CASRPYVAGINGELFF
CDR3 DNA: TGTGCCAGCAGACCGTATGTTGCGGGAATCAACGGGGAGCTGTTTTTT

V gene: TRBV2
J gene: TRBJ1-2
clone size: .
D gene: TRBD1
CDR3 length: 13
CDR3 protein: CATLRTGMGGYTF
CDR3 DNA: TGTGCCACCCTTAGGACAGGGATGGGTGGCTACACCTTC

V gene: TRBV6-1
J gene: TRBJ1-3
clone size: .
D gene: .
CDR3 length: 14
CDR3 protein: CASRTGSSGNTIYF
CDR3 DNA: TGTGCCAGCAGGACAGGTAGCTCTGGAAACACCATATATTTT

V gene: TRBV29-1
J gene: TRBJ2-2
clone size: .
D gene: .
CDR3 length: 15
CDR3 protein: CSVPRTVLNTGELFF
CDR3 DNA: TGCAGCGTTCCTAGGACAGTTCTGAACACCGGGGAGCTGTTTTTT

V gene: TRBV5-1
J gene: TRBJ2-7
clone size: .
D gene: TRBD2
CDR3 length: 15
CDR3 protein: CASSLEQRGSYEQYF
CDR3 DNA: TGCGCCAGCAGCTTGGAACAGCGGGGGTCCTACGAGCAGTACTTC

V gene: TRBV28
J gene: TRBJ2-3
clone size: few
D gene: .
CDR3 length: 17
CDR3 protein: CASRPSGQGLITDTQYF
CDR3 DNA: TGTGCCAGCAGACCGTCTGGACAGGGACTAATCACAGATACGCAGTATTTT

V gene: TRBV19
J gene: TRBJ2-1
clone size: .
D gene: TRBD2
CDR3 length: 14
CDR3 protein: CASSRLAGGNEQFF
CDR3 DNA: TGTGCCAGTAGTAGACTAGCGGGTGGGAATGAGCAGTTCTTC

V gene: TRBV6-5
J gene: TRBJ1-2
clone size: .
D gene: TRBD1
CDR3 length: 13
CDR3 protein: CASKYRGNYGYTF
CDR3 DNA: TGTGCCAGCAAATACAGGGGCAACTATGGCTACACCTTC

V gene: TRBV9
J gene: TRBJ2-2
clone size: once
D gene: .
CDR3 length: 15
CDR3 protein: CASSVVGANTGELFF
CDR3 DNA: TGTGCCAGCAGCGTAGTAGGGGCGAACACCGGGGAGCTGTTTTTT

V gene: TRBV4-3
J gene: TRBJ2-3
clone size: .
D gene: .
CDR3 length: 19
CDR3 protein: CASSQDWGQLVGRTDTQYF
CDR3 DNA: TGCGCCAGCAGCCAAGATTGGGGTCAGCTTGTCGGCCGCACAGATACGCAGTATTTT

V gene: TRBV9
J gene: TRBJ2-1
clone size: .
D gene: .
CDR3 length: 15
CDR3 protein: CASSVAGELYNEQFF
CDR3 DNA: TGTGCCAGCAGCGTAGCGGGGGAGCTCTACAATGAGCAGTTCTTC

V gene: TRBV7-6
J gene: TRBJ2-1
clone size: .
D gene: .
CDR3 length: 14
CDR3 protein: CASSPHGRYNEQFF
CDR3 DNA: TGTGCCAGCAGCCCGCATGGGAGATACAATGAGCAGTTCTTC

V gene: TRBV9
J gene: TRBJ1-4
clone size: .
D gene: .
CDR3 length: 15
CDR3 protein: CASSAGGRYNEKLFF
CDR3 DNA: TGTGCCAGCAGCGCGGGGGGGCGATATAATGAAAAACTGTTTTTT

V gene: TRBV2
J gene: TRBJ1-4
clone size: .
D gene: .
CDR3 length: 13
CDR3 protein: CATQSRANEKLFF
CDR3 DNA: TGTGCCACACAATCGAGGGCTAATGAAAAACTGTTTTTT

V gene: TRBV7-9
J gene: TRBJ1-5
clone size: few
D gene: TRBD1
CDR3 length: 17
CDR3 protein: CASSSSSGQGSNQPQHF
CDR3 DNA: TGTGCCAGCAGCTCTTCATCCGGACAGGGTAGCAATCAGCCCCAGCATTTT

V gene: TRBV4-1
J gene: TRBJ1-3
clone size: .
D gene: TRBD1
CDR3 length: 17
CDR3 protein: CASSQAGTGAGGNTIYF
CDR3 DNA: TGCGCCAGCAGCCAAGCGGGGACAGGGGCGGGAGGAAACACCATATATTTT

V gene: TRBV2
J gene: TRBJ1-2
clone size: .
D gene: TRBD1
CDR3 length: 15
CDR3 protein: CASSAGTGTDYGYTF
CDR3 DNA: TGTGCCAGCAGTGCGGGGACAGGGACTGACTATGGCTACACCTTC

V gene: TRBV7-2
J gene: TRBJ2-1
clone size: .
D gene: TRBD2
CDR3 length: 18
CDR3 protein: CASSLARLAGGSRNEQFF
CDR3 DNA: TGTGCCAGCAGCTTAGCGAGGCTAGCGGGAGGGTCTCGCAATGAGCAGTTCTTC

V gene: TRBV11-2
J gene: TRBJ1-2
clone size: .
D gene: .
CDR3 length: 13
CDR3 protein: CASSLVRSYGYTF
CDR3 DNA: TGTGCCAGCAGCTTAGTACGCAGCTATGGCTACACCTTC

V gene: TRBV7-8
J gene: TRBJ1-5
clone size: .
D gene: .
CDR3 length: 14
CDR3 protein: CASSLYRVGQPQHF
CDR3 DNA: TGTGCCAGCAGCTTATACAGGGTTGGTCAGCCCCAGCATTTT

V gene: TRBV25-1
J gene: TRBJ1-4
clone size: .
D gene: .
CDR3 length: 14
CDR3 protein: CASSAFGGNEKLFF
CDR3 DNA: TGTGCCAGCAGTGCCTTCGGGGGGAATGAAAAACTGTTTTTT

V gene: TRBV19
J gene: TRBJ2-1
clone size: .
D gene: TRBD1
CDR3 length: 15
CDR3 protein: CASSPPTGGLNEQFF
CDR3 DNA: TGTGCCAGTAGTCCTCCGACAGGGGGGCTCAATGAGCAGTTCTTC

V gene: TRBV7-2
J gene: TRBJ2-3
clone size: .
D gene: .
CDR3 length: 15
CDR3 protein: CASSPGLGLTDTQYF
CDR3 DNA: TGTGCCAGCAGCCCAGGGCTGGGTTTAACAGATACGCAGTATTTT

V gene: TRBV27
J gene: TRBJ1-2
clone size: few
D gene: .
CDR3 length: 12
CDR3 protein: CASSFQGDGYTF
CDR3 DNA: TGTGCCAGCAGTTTTCAGGGAGATGGCTACACCTTC

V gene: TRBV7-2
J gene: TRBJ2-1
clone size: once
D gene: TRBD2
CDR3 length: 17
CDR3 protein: CASSLVSAGGLDGEQFF
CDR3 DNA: TGTGCCAGCAGCTTAGTTTCGGCGGGAGGGTTAGACGGTGAGCAGTTCTTC

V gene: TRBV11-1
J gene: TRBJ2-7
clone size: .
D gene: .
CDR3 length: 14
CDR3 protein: CASTRQQNSYEQYF
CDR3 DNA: TGTGCCAGCACCCGACAGCAGAATTCCTACGAGCAGTACTTC

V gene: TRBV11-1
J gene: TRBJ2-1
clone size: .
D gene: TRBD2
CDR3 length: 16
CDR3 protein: CASSSPKTSGRHEQFF
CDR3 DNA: TGTGCCAGCAGCTCACCCAAGACTAGCGGGAGACATGAGCAGTTCTTC

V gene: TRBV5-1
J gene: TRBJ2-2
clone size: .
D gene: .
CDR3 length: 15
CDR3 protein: CASSLTGQNTGELFF
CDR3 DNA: TGCGCCAGCAGCTTAACGGGACAAAACACCGGGGAGCTGTTTTTT

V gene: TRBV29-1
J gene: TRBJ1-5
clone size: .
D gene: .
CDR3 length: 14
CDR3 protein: CSVVVGGRYQPQHF
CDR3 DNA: TGCAGCGTTGTGGTGGGGGGGCGGTATCAGCCCCAGCATTTT

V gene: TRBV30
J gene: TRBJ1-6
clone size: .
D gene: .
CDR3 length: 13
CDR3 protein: CAWRGNYNSPLHF
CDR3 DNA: TGTGCCTGGAGGGGGAACTATAATTCACCCCTCCACTTT

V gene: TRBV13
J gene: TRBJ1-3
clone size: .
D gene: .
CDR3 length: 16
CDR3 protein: CASSLITLKQGNTIYF
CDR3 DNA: TGTGCCAGCAGCTTAATCACACTAAAACAAGGAAACACCATATATTTT